The 19 T cell receptor beta chains below all came from one sample that was sequenced in a study of T-cell reconstitution after alpha-beta-depleted transplantation in children. Unique molecular identifiers were built into the TCRbeta library. TCRdb reprocessed the PCR reads with MiXCR, giving one entry per CDR3 protein. Among about 540,000 distinct CDR3 sequences listed, approximately 20% were seen once. The sample in question was PBMCs from the stem cell graft donor, obtained from the stem cell graft. The receptors originated from a human donor who donated a stem cell graft to a child with acute lymphoblastic leukemia.

This clonotype has just a few counts. The chain links TRBV6-2 or TRBV6-3 to TRBJ1-5; no definite D call. Germline V gene lookup returns CDR1 MNHEY and CDR2 SVGEGT. Trimming cost V 1 base and J 5 bases, with 12 bases left between them. The CDR3 consists of 15 residues. The CDR3 protein is CASSYYGEVDQPQHF. CDR3 in DNA: TGTGCCAGCAGTTACTACGGGGAGGTGGATCAGCCCCAGCATTTT.

This clonotype was detected only a few times. Here the CDR3 DNA reads TGCAGCGTTGAAGTTCCAGCACGTACACCCTACGAGCAGTACTTC. It yields the protein CSVEVPARTPYEQYF. The rearrangement uses TRBV29-1 and TRBJ2-7, with D unclear. The CDR3 has 15 amino acids. Per germline, CDR1 SQVTM and CDR2 ANQGSEA. Trimming stripped 1 base from V and 2 bases from J, with 15 bases between.

This clonotype appeared a few times. CDR3 DNA: TGTGCCAGTAGTATAGTTTGGCCGAACACCGGGGAGCTGTTTTTT. Protein sequence: CASSIVWPNTGELFF. The chain joins TRBV19 to TRBJ2-2, with D hard to call. This CDR3 region has 15 residues. Trimming stripped 1 base from V and 0 bases from J, with 6 bases between. The V gene's germline CDR1 is LNHDA and CDR2 SQIVND (reference sequence). Full variable domain (outside the CDR3, taken from reference TRBV19 and TRBJ2-2): DGGITQSPKYLFRKEGQNVTLSCEQNLNHDAMYWYRQDPGQGLRLIYYSQIVNDFQKGDIAEGYSVSREKKESFPLTVTSAQKNPTAFYLCASSIVWPNTGELFFGEGSRLTVL.

This rearrangement joins TRBV25-1 to TRBJ2-3; 8 bases map to TRBD2. The J segment lost 4 bases and the V segment lost 3 bases, leaving 3 bases of the junction unmatched. CDR1 and CDR2 (germline): MGHDK, SYGVNS. This CDR3 region has 14 residues. CDR3: CASSDREGPDTQYF. CDR3 DNA sequence: TGTGCCAGCAGTGACCGGGAGGGCCCAGATACGCAGTATTTT.

This clonotype was detected only a few times. This sequence joins TRBV7-8 and TRBJ2-7; TRBD1 might be the D (5 bases). Trimming removed 6 bases at V and 3 bases at J, with 9 bases between. Germline V lookup: CDR1 SGHVS, CDR2 FQNEAQ. The CDR3 spans 12 residues. CDR3 loop: CASSMQGYEQYF. CDR3 sequence (DNA): TGTGCCAGCAGTATGCAGGGCTACGAGCAGTACTTC.

The table lists this clonotype with a few counts. The V and J genes are TRBV12-3 or TRBV12-4 and TRBJ1-2; D unclear. CDR3 length: 14 amino acids. Trimming took 5 bases from V and 4 from J, leaving 14 bases between them. CDR3 sequence reads: CASSKWGFGYGYTF. CDR3 nucleotide sequence: TGTGCCAGCAGTAAATGGGGTTTCGGCTATGGCTACACCTTC.

The chain couples TRBV7-2 to TRBJ1-4, with a tentative D call TRBD1 (6 bases). Germline CDR1 SGHTA, CDR2 FQGNSA. The CDR3 consists of 16 residues. The germline V and J ends were trimmed by 0 bases and 10 bases, with 18 bases remaining between them. The CDR3 bases are TGTGCCAGCAGCTTAGCCATACAGGGCCTAAGAGGAAAACTGTTTTTT. This encodes CASSLAIQGLRGKLFF.

V and J are TRBV5-1 and TRBJ1-1; D perhaps matches TRBD1 (5 bases). Germline values: CDR1 SGHRS, CDR2 YFSETQ. The CDR3 loop spans 16 amino acids. V lost 2 bases to trimming and J lost 1 base, with 15 bases between them. CDR3 loop: CASSFLPTGTNTEAFF. CDR3 DNA sequence: TGCGCCAGCAGCTTCCTTCCGACCGGGACGAACACTGAAGCTTTCTTT.

The chain uses TRBV4-1 and TRBJ1-6; no definite D call. The CDR3 contains 17 residues. Looked up from germline, CDR1 is MGHRA and CDR2 is YSYEKL. V was shortened by 1 base and J by 1 base, with 11 bases between the two germline ends. CDR3 region: CASSQVPMGSYNSPLHF. The DNA for the CDR3 is TGCGCCAGCAGCCAAGTCCCCATGGGATCCTATAATTCACCCCTCCACTTT.

This clonotype turned up a few times. V is TRBV7-9 and J is TRBJ1-2; 10 nucleotides align to TRBD1. V lost 5 bases to trimming and J lost 7 bases; unmatched junction nucleotides: 4. This CDR3 contains 13 residues. In germline, CDR1 is SEHNR, CDR2 FQNEAQ (reference sequence). CDR3 loop: CASSIRDRGGYTF. In DNA, the CDR3 is TGTGCCAGCAGCATCCGGGACAGGGGTGGCTACACCTTC.

This clonotype was seen a few times. This sequence joins TRBV5-1 and TRBJ2-7; TRBD1 is a possible D gene (5 bases). The CDR3 totals 14 residues. V was shortened by 0 bases and J by 3 bases, with 10 bases between the two germline ends. The V gene's germline CDR1 is SGHRS and CDR2 YFSETQ. Here the CDR3 DNA reads TGCGCCAGCAGCTTGGCGGCAGGGCTCTACGAGCAGTACTTC. It is translated as CASSLAAGLYEQYF.

The gene calls are TRBV13 and TRBJ2-7; the D gene is possibly TRBD1 (6 bases). This CDR3 contains 16 residues. V was clipped by 4 bases and J by 2 bases, with 18 bases between them. Germline values: CDR1 PRHDT, CDR2 FYEKMQ (reference sequence). The CDR3 bases are TGTGCCAGCAGCTCCACAGGGCCCCTTACAACCTACGAGCAGTACTTC. It translates to CASSSTGPLTTYEQYF. Full variable domain (remainder filled in from reference TRBV13 and TRBJ2-7): AAGVIQSPRHLIKEKRETATLKCYPIPRHDTVYWYQQGPGQDPQFLISFYEKMQSDKGSIPDRFSAQQFSDYHSELNMSSLELGDSALYFCASSSTGPLTTYEQYFGPGTRLTVT.

This clonotype was observed a few times. This rearrangement joins TRBV5-6 to TRBJ2-5; D gene uncertain. Germline-derived CDR1 and CDR2 are SGHDT and YYEEEE. V lost 0 bases and J lost 1, with 10 bases in between. There are 15 residues in the CDR3. The CDR3 spells CASSLDPRSQETQYF. CDR3 nucleotide sequence: TGTGCCAGCAGCTTGGACCCCAGGAGCCAAGAGACCCAGTACTTC.

A few counts support this clonotype. This sequence joins TRBV5-5 and TRBJ2-3, with D possibly TRBD2 on 5 matching bases. The germline gives CDR1 SGHKS, CDR2 YYEKEE (reference sequence). The ends were cut back, 7 bases at V and 8 bases at J, with 14 bases in the middle. This CDR3 spans 12 amino acids. The CDR3 loop is CASGRAEGTQYF. For the CDR3, the DNA is TGTGCCAGCGGGCGGGCTGAGGGTACGCAGTATTTT.

This clonotype was observed at least ten times. The V and J genes are TRBV12-3 or TRBV12-4 and TRBJ2-1, with 7 bases identical to TRBD2. The V and J ends lost 0 bases and 4 bases, in that order; junction bases with no gene match: 0. The CDR3 spans 14 residues. CDR3 protein: CASSLAAGYNEQFF. CDR3 sequence (DNA): TGTGCCAGCAGTTTAGCAGCGGGATACAATGAGCAGTTCTTC.

The rearrangement links TRBV29-1 to TRBJ1-1, with 7 positions matching TRBD1. Trimming cost V 6 bases and J 3 bases; bases outside gene matches: 4. This CDR3 spans 12 amino acids. From germline, CDR1 is SQVTM and CDR2 ANQGSEA. CDR3 sequence: CSVQQGDTEAFF. As DNA, the CDR3 is TGCAGCGTACAGCAGGGGGACACTGAAGCTTTCTTT.

The rearrangement links TRBV20-1 to TRBJ1-2, with 8 nucleotides matching TRBD1. The V gene end was trimmed by 3 bases and the J gene end by 8 bases; junction bases not matched to a gene: 11. The CDR3 spans 14 residues. CDR1 and CDR2 (germline): DFQATT, SNEGSKA (reference sequence). The CDR3 reads CSASPRQGREGYTF. The CDR3 DNA follows: TGCAGTGCTAGCCCTCGACAGGGGCGGGAGGGCTACACCTTC.

In regard to this clonotype: At one end the junction does not follow the germline gene, possibly because of a read error. This chain joins TRBV30 and TRBJ2-7, with 14 bases fitting TRBD2. CDR1 GTSNPN and CDR2 SVGIG come from the germline V gene (reference sequence). The CDR3 has 16 residues. The CDR3 loop reads CAGRGLAGAVSYEQYF. DNA of the CDR3: TGTGCCGGGAGGGGACTAGCGGGAGCGGTATCCTACGAGCAGTACTTC.

The J gene is TRBJ1-3, the V gene TRBV19; TRBD1 matches 8 bases. The V segment lost 7 bases and the J segment 3 bases; nucleotides outside the gene matches: 11. This CDR3 spans 16 amino acids. The germline CDR1 and CDR2 sequences are LNHDA and SQIVND (reference sequence). DNA for the CDR3: TGTGCCAGTATCACCGCAGGCGACAGGGGTGGAAACACCATATATTTT. Translating it yields CASITAGDRGGNTIYF.